This entry concerns a single TCR beta chain. The antigen this receptor binds is unknown. No base quality information exists; no much larger clone differs at one position. Genomic DNA was isolated using the Qiagen DNeasy kit from unsorted PBMCs as well as from negatively selected CD4+ and CD8+ fractions. TCR beta CDR3 regions were subjected to amplification by immunoSEQ multiplex PCR with primers that anneal to V and J segments. A synthetic immune receptor repertoire was used to minimize amplification bias, and any residual bias was removed computationally once sequencing was done. In the source study's methods: Repertoire diversity was quantified as the Shannon entropy index using custom Python scripts. The unsorted, CD4+ and CD8+ repertoires were each analyzed separately, with the exception of combined analyses, where CD4+ and CD8+ sequences were merged in silico. A clone counted as expanded when the clone's frequency after treatment rose at least 2-fold relative to C1D1, and clones undetected at baseline were given a pseudocount of 0.5. Singleton clones were defined as clones with 0 or 1 copy at C1D1, and non-singleton clones were defined as clones with 2 or more copies. By matching protein sequences in sorted samples from the same patient, clones expanded in unsorted samples were annotated as CD4+, CD8+ or unknown. Wilcoxon tests were applied to paired samples to test diversity changes from C1D1 to C4D1. In its TCRdb copy, this immuneACCESS table keeps in-frame sequences only and misses some clones. Where compared with another copy, unresolved V genes explain less than half of these, and the others have no known cause. From that table come the V and J calls and clone size; the DNA was used to work out D and trimming. The sample has approximately 150,000 clones on record, approximately 80% of them singletons. The top ten clones comprise about 9.2% of the sample.

This sample was taken from a study of PD-1 blockade in classical Hodgkin lymphoma (dated by TCRdb to the early 2020s). For context, the study as a whole: Nivolumab dosing was 3 mg/kg intravenously every 2 weeks, continuing until either disease progression or unacceptable toxicity. The study used TCR beta sequencing and CyTOF to define a peripheral blood immune signature of response to PD-1 blockade in classical Hodgkin lymphoma.

The research as a whole found: Newly diagnosed patients were reported to have lower baseline TCR diversity than healthy donors, and relapsed/refractory patients were reported to have lower baseline TCR diversity still. The study covered only a single clinical trial cohort, and the causes of the repertoire differences, possibly disease activity or prior therapy, were still not defined. CD4+ but not CD8+ TCR diversity rose significantly by C4D1 (p=0.0027 vs p=0.16), most apparent in complete responders (p=0.02). Among trial patients, those achieving complete response had baseline diversity similar to that of newly diagnosed patients, while diversity was significantly lower in partial responders and progressors. Lower diversity was seen in patients whose nivolumab began less than 1 year after ASCT, and these patients were left out of later analyses so that immune reconstitution would not confound the results.

The time point tag for this specimen amounts to: cycle 2 day 1 (C2D1) of nivolumab. All trial patients had relapsed after autologous stem cell transplantation, with cohorts A, B and C differing in prior brentuximab vedotin exposure. The trial cohort was composed of about 60 patients with relapsed/refractory classical Hodgkin lymphoma, for whom complete response, partial response or progressive disease was recorded as best overall response. Trial patients were treated with single-agent nivolumab in the multi-cohort phase II CheckMate 205 trial. An independent review committee assessed best overall response using the 2007 International Working Group response criteria. Trial PBMCs were obtained immediately prior to nivolumab initiation (C1D1) and on therapy at cycle 2 day 1 and cycle 4 day 1. Peripheral blood was collected in 8 mL Vacutainer Cell Preparation Tubes, from which PBMCs were isolated by centrifugation and then cryopreserved.

This specimen consisted of peripheral blood mononuclear cells (PBMCs), obtained before the second cycle of nivolumab. The receptor's source is a human donor with classical Hodgkin lymphoma.

The sequence in DNA is TGTGCCAGCAGCGTCCTCGGAGGGGCTAGCAAAGAGACCCAGTACTTC. Translated, this gives CASSVLGGASKETQYF. The sequence joins TRBV9 to TRBJ2-5, and possibly TRBD2, on 6 matching bases. Cut back by 2 bases and 3 bases, the V and J ends lie 17 bases apart. The CDR3, cysteine through phenylalanine, is 16 amino acids long. Kept here is only the CDR3 DNA, which spans 48 bases and is read in frame from base 1. In the germline V gene, CDR1 corresponds to SGDLS and CDR2 to YYNGEE.